The present T cell receptor beta chain was sequenced within a study of blood T cell repertoires in COVID-19. For the study at large: From the United States, Italy and Spain came samples of acute and convalescent COVID-19. Sample material is recorded as cDNA or gDNA derived from T cells, B-cell-depleted T cells, or PBMCs.

Deletions cut 3 bases from V and 5 bases from J, with 17 bases between. This CDR3 region has 14 residues. Germline assignment: CDR1 DFQATT and CDR2 SNEGSKA (reference sequence). Study processing details: Using reference gene primer amplification, nucleated cell counts were estimated. TCRdb's copy holds only in-frame clones and misses some; the assay was immunoSEQ multiplex PCR. The DNA was the basis for D and trimming; V, J and clone size are from that table. The sample holds just over 650,000 clones; just under 90% are singletons and the top ten take over 0.2%. The sequencing sample was made of peripheral blood. The chain links TRBV20-1 to TRBJ2-7; D is possibly TRBD2 (6 bases). The receptor comes from a woman in her late teens or twenties with acute or convalescent COVID-19. CDR3 bases: TGCAGTGCTAGTCATTGGGGGGAGAAAAACGAGCAGTACTTC. Its protein product is CSASHWGEKNEQYF.